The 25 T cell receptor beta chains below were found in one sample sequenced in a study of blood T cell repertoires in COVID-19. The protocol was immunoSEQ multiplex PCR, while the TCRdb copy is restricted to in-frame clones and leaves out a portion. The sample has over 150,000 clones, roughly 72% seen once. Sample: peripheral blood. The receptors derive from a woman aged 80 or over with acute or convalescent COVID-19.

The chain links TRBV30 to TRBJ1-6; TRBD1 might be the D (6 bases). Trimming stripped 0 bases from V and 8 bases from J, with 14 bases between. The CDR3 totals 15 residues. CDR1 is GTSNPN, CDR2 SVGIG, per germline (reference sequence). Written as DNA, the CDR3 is TGTGCCTGGAGTGTAAGTGCGGGGGCGGATTCACCCCTCCACTTT. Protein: CAWSVSAGADSPLHF.

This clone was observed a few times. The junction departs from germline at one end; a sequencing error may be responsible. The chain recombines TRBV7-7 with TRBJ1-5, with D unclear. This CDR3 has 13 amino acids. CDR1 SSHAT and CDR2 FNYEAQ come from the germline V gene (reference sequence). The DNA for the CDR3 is TGTGCTAGCAGCTTAGCAGTCGGGCAGCCCCAGCATTTT. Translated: CASSLAVGQPQHF.

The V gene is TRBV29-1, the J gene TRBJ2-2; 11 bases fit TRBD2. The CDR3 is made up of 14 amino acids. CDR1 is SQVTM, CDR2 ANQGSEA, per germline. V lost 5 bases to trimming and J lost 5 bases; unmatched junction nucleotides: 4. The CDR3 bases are TGCAGCGTTACTAGCGGGGGAGGGACCGGGGAGCTGTTTTTT. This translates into CSVTSGGGTGELFF.

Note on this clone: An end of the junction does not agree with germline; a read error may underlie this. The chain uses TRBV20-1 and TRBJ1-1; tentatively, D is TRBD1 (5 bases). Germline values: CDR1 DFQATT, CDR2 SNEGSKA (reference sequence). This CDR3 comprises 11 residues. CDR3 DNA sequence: TGCAGTGCCAGAGGGGAGGGTGAAGCTTTCTTT. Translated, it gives CSARGEGEAFF.

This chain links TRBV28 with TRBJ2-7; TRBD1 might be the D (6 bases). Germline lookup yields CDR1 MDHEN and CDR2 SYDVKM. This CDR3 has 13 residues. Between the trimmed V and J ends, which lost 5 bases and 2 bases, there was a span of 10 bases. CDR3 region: CASSPGQTYEQYF. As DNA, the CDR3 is TGTGCCAGCAGTCCCGGACAGACCTACGAGCAGTACTTC.

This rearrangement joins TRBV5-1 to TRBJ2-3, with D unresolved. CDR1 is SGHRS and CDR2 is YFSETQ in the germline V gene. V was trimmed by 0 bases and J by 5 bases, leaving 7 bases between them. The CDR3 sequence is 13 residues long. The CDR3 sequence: CASSLGNRDTQYF. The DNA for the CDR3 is TGCGCCAGCAGCTTGGGTAATCGAGATACGCAGTATTTT.

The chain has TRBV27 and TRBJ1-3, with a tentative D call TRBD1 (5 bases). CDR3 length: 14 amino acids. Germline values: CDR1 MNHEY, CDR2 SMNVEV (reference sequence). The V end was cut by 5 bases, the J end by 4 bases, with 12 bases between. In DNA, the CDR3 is TGTGCCAGCAGTCGGCAGGGATTCGGAAACACCATATATTTT. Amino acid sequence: CASSRQGFGNTIYF.

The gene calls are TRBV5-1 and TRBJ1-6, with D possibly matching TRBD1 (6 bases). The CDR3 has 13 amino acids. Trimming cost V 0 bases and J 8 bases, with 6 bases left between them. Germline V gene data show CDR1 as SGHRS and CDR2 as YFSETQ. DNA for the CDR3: TGCGCCAGCAGCTTGGACAGGGATTCACCCCTCCACTTT. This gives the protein CASSLDRDSPLHF.

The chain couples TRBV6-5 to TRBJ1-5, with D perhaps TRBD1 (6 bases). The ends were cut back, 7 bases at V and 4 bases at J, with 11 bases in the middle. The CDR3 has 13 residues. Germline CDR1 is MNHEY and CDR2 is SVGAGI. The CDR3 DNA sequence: TGTGCCAGCATAGGGACATTTAATCAGCCCCAGCATTTT. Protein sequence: CASIGTFNQPQHF.

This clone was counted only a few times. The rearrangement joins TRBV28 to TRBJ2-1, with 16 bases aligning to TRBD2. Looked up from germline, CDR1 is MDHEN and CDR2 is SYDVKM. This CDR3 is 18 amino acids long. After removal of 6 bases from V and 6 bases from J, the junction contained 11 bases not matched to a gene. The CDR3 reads CASSRPGLAGGPVNEQFF. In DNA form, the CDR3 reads TGTGCCAGCAGCCGTCCGGGACTAGCGGGAGGGCCAGTCAATGAGCAGTTCTTC.

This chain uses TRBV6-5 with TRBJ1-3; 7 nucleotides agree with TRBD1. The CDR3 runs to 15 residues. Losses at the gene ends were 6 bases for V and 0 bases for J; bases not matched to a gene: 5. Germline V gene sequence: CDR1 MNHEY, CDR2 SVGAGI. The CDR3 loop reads CASSRQGDSGNTIYF. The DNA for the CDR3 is TGTGCCAGCAGCCGACAGGGAGACTCTGGAAACACCATATATTTT.

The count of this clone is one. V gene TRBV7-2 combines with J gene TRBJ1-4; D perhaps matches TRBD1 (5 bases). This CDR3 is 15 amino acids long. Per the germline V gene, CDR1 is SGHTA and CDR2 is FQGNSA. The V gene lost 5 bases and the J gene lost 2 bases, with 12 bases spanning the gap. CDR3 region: CASSPRRGTNEKLFF. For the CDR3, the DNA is TGTGCCAGCAGCCCTAGGCGGGGGACTAATGAAAAACTGTTTTTT. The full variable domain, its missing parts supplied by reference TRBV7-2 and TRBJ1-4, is GAGVSQSPSNKVTEKGKDVELRCDPISGHTALYWYRQSLGQGLEFLIYFQGNSAPDKSGLPSDRFSAERTGGSVSTLTIQRTQQEDSAVYLCASSPRRGTNEKLFFGSGTQLSVL.

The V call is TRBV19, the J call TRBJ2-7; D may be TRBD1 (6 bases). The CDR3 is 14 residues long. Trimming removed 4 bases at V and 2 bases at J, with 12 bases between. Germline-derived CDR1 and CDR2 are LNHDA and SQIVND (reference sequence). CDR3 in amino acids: CASSRQANTYEQYF. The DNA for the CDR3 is TGTGCCAGTAGTAGACAGGCGAATACCTACGAGCAGTACTTC.

The CDR3 sequence: CASSEMGTGGNYGYTF. The DNA for the CDR3 is TGTGCCAGCAGTGAAATGGGGACAGGGGGGAACTATGGCTACACCTTC. This chain uses TRBV6-1 with TRBJ1-2, with 11 bases matching TRBD1. The CDR3 covers 16 residues. Germline V gene sequence: CDR1 MNHNS, CDR2 SASEGT. Trimming removed 2 bases from V and 2 bases from J; junction bases left unmatched: 4.

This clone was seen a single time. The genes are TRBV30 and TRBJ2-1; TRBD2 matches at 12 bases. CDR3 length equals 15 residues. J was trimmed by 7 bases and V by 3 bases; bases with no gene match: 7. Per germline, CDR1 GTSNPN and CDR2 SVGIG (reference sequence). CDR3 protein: CAWSPLGLAGNEQFF. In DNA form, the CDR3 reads TGTGCCTGGAGCCCTTTAGGACTAGCGGGGAATGAGCAGTTCTTC.

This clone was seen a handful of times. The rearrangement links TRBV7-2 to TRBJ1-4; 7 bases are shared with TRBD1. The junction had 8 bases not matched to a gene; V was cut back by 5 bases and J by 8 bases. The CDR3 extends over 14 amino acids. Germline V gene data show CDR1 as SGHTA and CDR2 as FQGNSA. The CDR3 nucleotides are TGTGCCAGCAGCAACGGGACAGCGAGGGAAAAACTGTTTTTT. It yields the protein CASSNGTAREKLFF.

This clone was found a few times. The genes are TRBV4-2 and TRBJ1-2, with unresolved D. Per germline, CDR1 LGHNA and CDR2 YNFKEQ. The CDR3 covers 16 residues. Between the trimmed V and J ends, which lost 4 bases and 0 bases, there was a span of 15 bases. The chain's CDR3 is CASSPRSREANYGYTF. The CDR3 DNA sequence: TGTGCCAGCAGCCCCCGCTCCCGGGAGGCTAACTATGGCTACACCTTC.

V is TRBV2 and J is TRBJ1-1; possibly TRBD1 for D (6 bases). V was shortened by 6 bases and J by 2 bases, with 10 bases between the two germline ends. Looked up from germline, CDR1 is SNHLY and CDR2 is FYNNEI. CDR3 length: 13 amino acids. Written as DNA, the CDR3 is TGTGCCAGCAGGACCAGGGGTAACACTGAAGCTTTCTTT. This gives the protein CASRTRGNTEAFF.

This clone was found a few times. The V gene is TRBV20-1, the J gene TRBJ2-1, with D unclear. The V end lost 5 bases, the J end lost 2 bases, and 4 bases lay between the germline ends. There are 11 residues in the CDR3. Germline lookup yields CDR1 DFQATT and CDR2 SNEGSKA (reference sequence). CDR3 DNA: TGCAGTGCTCTAGCCTACAATGAGCAGTTCTTC. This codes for CSALAYNEQFF.

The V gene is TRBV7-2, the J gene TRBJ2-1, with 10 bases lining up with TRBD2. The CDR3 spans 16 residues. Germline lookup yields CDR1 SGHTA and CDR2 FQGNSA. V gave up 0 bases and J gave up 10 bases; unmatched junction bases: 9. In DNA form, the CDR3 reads TGTGCCAGCAGCTTAGCGCGCCTAGCGGGGGTCCCGGAGCAGTTCTTC. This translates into CASSLARLAGVPEQFF.

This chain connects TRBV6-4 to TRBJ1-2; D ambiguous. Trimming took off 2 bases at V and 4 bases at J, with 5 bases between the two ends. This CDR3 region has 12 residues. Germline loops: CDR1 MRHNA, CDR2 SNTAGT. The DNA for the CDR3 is TGTGCCAGCAGTGACGGGCCCTATGGCTACACCTTC. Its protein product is CASSDGPYGYTF.

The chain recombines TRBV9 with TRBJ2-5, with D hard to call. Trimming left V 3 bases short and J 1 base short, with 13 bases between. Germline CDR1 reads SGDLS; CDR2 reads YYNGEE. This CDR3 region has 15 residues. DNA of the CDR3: TGTGCCAGCAGCGCTAGAAAGGAGTTCCAAGAGACCCAGTACTTC. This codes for CASSARKEFQETQYF. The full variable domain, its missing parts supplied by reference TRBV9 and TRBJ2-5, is DSGVTQTPKHLITATGQRVTLRCSPRSGDLSVYWYQQSLDQGLQFLIQYYNGEERAKGNILERFSAQQFPDLHSELNLSSLELGDSALYFCASSARKEFQETQYFGPGTRLLVL.

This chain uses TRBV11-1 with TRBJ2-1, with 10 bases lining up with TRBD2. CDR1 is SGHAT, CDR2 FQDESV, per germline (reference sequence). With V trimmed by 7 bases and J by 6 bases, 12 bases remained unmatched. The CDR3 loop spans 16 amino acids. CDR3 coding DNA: TGTGCCAGCACCCCACTTCTGGCTAGCGGGAGCAATGAGCAGTTCTTC. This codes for CASTPLLASGSNEQFF.

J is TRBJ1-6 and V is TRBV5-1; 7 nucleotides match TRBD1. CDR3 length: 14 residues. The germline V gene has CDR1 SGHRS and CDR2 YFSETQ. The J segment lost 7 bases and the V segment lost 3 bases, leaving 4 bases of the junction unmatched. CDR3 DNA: TGCGCCAGCAGCTCGGGACAGACGAATTCACCCCTCCACTTT. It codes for CASSSGQTNSPLHF.

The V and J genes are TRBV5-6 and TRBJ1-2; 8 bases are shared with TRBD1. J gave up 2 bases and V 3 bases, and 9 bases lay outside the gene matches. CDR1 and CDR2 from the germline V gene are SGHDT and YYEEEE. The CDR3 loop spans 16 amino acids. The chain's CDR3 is CASSSRDRPMNYGYTF. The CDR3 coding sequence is TGTGCCAGCAGCTCTCGGGACAGGCCGATGAACTATGGCTACACCTTC.